This TCR beta chain appears in the sequencing data of a study of metastatic and nonmetastatic thyroid tumors. The CDR3 consists of 15 residues. Germline trimming cut 6 bases from V and 2 bases from J; bases unmatched to any gene: 6. The germline CDR1 and CDR2 sequences are MNHNS and SASEGT. TCRdb used MiXCR to call clones anew from the PCR reads. The data show 10,000 to 15,000 clones, approximately 30% seen once. This clone has a count of ten or more. All patients were untreated before thyroid surgery. This receptor was taken from a female donor with papillary thyroid cancer or a benign thyroid nodule (not recorded which). Some clones in this sample may be carry-over from other donors' samples. Material: tumor tissue. The chain recombines TRBV6-1 with TRBJ2-5, with 10 bases aligning to TRBD2. This CDR3 is CASSVHSGRQETQYF. The CDR3 DNA reads TGTGCCAGCAGCGTTCATAGCGGGAGGCAAGAGACCCAGTACTTC.